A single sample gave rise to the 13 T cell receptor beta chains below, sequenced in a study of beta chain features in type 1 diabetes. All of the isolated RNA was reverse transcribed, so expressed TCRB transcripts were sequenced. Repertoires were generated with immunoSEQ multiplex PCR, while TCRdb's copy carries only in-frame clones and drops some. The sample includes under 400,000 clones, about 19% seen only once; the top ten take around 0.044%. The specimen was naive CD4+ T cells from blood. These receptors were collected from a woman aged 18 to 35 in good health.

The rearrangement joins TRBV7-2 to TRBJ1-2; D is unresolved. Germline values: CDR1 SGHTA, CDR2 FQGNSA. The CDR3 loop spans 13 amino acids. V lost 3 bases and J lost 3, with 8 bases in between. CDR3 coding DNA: TGTGCCAGCAGCTTGGACTCTGACTATGGCTACACCTTC. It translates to CASSLDSDYGYTF.

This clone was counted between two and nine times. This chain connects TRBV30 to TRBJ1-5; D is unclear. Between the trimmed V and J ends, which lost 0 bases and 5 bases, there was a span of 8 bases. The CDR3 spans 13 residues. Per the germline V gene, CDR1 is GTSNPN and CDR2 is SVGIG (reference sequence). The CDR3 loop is CAWSVSFDQPQHF. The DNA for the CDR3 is TGTGCCTGGAGTGTATCGTTCGATCAGCCCCAGCATTTT.

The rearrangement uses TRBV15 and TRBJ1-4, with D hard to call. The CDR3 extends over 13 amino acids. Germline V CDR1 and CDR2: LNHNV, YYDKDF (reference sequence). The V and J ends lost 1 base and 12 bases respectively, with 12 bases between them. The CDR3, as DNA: TGTGCCACCAGCAGAGTGGATGGAGGAGAACTGTTTTTT. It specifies CATSRVDGGELFF.

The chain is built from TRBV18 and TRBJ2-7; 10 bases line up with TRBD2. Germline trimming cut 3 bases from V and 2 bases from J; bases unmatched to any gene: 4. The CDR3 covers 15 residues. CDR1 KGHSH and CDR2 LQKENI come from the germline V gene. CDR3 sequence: CASSPATSGTYEQYF. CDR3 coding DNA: TGTGCCAGCTCACCGGCAACTAGCGGGACCTACGAGCAGTACTTC.

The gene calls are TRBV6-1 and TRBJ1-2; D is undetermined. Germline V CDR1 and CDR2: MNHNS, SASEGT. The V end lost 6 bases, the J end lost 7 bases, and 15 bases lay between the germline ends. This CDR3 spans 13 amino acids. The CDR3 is CASRESSIGGYTF. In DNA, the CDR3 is TGTGCCAGCAGAGAATCATCTATCGGTGGCTACACCTTC.

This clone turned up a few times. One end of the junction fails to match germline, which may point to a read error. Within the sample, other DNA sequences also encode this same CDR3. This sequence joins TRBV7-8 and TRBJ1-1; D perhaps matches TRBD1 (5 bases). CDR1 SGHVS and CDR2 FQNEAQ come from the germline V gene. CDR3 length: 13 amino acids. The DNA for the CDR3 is TGTGCCAGCAGTTTAGACAGGAACACTGAAGCTTTCTTT. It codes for CASSLDRNTEAFF.

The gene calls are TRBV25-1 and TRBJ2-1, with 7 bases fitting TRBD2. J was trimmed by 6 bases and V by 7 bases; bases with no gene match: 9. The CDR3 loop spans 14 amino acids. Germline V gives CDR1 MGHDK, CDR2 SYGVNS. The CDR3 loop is CASNKAGPINEQFF. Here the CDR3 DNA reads TGTGCCAGCAATAAAGCGGGGCCGATCAATGAGCAGTTCTTC.

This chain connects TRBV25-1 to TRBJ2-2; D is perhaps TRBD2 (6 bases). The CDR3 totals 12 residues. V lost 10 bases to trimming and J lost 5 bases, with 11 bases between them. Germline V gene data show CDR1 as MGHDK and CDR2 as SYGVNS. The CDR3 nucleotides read TGTGCCACCCGGGGGTGGACCGGGGAGCTGTTTTTT. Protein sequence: CATRGWTGELFF.

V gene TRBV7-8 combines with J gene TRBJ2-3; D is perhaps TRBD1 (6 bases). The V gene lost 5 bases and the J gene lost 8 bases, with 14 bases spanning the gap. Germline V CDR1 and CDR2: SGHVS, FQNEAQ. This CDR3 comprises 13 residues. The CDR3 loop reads CASSPSQGATQYF. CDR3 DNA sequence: TGTGCCAGCAGCCCCTCACAGGGAGCTACGCAGTATTTT.

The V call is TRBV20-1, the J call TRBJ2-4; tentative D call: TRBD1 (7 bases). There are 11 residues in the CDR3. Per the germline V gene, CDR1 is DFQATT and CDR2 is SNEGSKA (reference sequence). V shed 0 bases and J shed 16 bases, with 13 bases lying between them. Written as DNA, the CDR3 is TGCAGTGCTAGAGATGCCAGGGGGGCTTACTTC. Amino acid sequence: CSARDARGAYF.

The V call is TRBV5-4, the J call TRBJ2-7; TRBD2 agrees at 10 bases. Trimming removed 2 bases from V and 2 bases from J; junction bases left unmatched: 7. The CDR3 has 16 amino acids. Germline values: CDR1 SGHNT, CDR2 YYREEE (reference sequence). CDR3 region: CASSFSSGSTPYEQYF. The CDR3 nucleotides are TGTGCCAGCAGCTTTTCTAGCGGGAGTACCCCCTACGAGCAGTACTTC.

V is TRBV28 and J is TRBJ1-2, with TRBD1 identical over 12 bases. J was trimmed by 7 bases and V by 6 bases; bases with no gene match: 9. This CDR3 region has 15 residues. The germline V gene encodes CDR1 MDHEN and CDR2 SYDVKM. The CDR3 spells CASSTPGQGAGGYTF. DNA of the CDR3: TGTGCCAGCAGCACACCGGGACAGGGGGCAGGTGGCTACACCTTC.

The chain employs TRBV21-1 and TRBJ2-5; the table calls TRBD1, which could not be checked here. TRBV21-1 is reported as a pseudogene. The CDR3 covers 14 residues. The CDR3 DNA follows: TGTGCCAGCAGCAAAGTTCAGGGCCGAGAGACCCAGTACTTC. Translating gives CASSKVQGRETQYF.